These T cell receptor beta chains were read from a single sample in a study of blood T cell repertoires in COVID-19. Profiled with immunoSEQ multiplex PCR; TCRdb holds only in-frame clones, not every one. The table has 200,000 to 250,000 clones, 75% to 85% seen once; the top ten hold about 5%. Sample: peripheral blood. These TCRs come from a woman aged 70-85 years with COVID-19, enrolled during active disease. Both conserved end residues are part of each CDR3. Each record gives: D gene, V gene, clone size, J gene, CDR3 DNA, CDR3 protein. A D gene is named only where the DNA matches it firmly. Some rows mark clone size as missing; the rest say once, few, many or name a class of expanded clone.

>-|TRBV5-1|-|TRBJ2-7
TGCGCCAGCAGCTTGGCCCCATCCGGTTCCTACGAGCAGTACTTC
CASSLAPSGSYEQYF
>-|TRBV10-3|-|TRBJ2-3
TGTGCCATCAGTGGATCCCTTCAGGGCACAGATACGCAGTATTTT
CAISGSLQGTDTQYF
>TRBD1|TRBV30|-|TRBJ1-1
TGTGCCTGGAGTCTAAACACGAGACAGGGAGCTTTCTTT
CAWSLNTRQGAFF
>-|TRBV20-1|-|TRBJ2-7
TGCAGTGCTAGTCCAGGGGACAAACCCTACGAGCAGTACTTC
CSASPGDKPYEQYF
>TRBD1|TRBV19|-|TRBJ1-2
TGTGCCAGTAGTACTTCGACAGGGCGCCTTTCTAACTATGGCTACACCTTC
CASSTSTGRLSNYGYTF
>-|TRBV21-1|-|TRBJ2-3
TGTGCCAGCAGCTTCCGCGAGAGGGAGGTCCACACAGATACGCAGTATTTT
CASSFREREVHTDTQYF
>TRBD1|TRBV6-2/TRBV6-3|-|TRBJ1-2
TGTGCCAGCAGTCTTGACAGGGGCGCTAACTATGGCTACACCTTC
CASSLDRGANYGYTF
>TRBD1|TRBV7-2|-|TRBJ1-6
TGTGCCAGCAGCTTAGTTGGGACAGGTGCATATTCACCCCTCCACTTT
CASSLVGTGAYSPLHF
>-|TRBV4-2|-|TRBJ2-2
TGTGCCAGCAGCCAAGTCAATCGGGAGTCCGACACCGGGGAGCTGTTTTTT
CASSQVNRESDTGELFF
>TRBD1|TRBV7-2|-|TRBJ1-2
TGTGCCAGCAGCTTAGGGGGGGGACAGGGGAACTATGGCTACACCTTC
CASSLGGGQGNYGYTF
>TRBD1|TRBV19|-|TRBJ1-6
TGTGCCAGCGGACAGGAACGGAGAAATTCACCCCTCCACTTT
CASGQERRNSPLHF
>-|TRBV4-2|-|TRBJ2-1
TGTGCCAGCAGCCTCACGTCGGTAGCGCTTACCTACAATGAGCAGTTCTTC
CASSLTSVALTYNEQFF
>TRBD2|TRBV14|-|TRBJ2-2
TGTGCCAGCCAGACTAGCGGGAGGGCCTACACCGGGGAGCTGTTTTTT
CASQTSGRAYTGELFF
>-|TRBV5-4|-|TRBJ1-4
TGTGCCAGCAGCTTGGCCCCTGGGAGGTATGAAAAACTGTTTTTT
CASSLAPGRYEKLFF
>-|TRBV2|-|TRBJ1-1
TGTGCCAGCACCCCAAGCACAGTGAACACTGAAGCTTTCTTT
CASTPSTVNTEAFF
>-|TRBV10-2|-|TRBJ2-5
TGCGCCAGCAGTGAATCTGGCGGAGGCCGGGGAGAGACCCAGTACTTC
CASSESGGGRGETQYF
>-|TRBV7-2|-|TRBJ2-1
TGTGCCAGCAGCCGCCAGGCGGACTACTACAATGAGCAGTTCTTC
CASSRQADYYNEQFF
>TRBD2|TRBV7-2|-|TRBJ2-3
TGTGCCAGCAGCTTACGGGGGGGCAGAGGGGGAGATACGCAGTATTTT
CASSLRGGRGGDTQYF
>-|TRBV9|-|TRBJ1-1
TGTGCCAGCAGCCCGCGAGTCGGACAACGAACTGAAGCTTTCTTT
CASSPRVGQRTEAFF
>-|TRBV5-1|-|TRBJ1-2
TGCGCCAGCAGCTTTGAATACGGGTTGGGTGGCTACACCTTC
CASSFEYGLGGYTF
>TRBD2|TRBV9|-|TRBJ2-2
TGTGCCAGCAGCGAGCGGCAGAGGCTAGCGGGAGTAGACACCGGGGAGCTGTTTTTT
CASSERQRLAGVDTGELFF
>-|TRBV7-2|-|TRBJ1-2
TGTGCCAGCAGCTTGGGGACACCCTCCTATGGCTACACCTTC
CASSLGTPSYGYTF
>TRBD2|TRBV29-1|-|TRBJ2-4
TGCAGCGCCCGACTAGCGCCCCAGGTCATTCAGTACTTC
CSARLAPQVIQYF
>-|TRBV19|-|TRBJ2-3
TGTGCCAGTAGCGGCACTAGCATCAAAGATACGCAGTATTTT
CASSGTSIKDTQYF
>TRBD1|TRBV7-8|-|TRBJ1-5
TGTGCCAGCAGGACCGGGACAGGGGATTCCCAGCCCCAGCATTTT
CASRTGTGDSQPQHF
>-|TRBV5-1|once|TRBJ1-1
TGCGCCAGCAGCCTGGGTAAGGGGGAGAACACTGAAGCTTTCTTT
CASSLGKGENTEAFF
>TRBD1|TRBV7-9|-|TRBJ2-5
TGTGCCAGCAGCCCACAGGGGAAGGGGTCCCAAGAGACCCAGTACTTC
CASSPQGKGSQETQYF
>TRBD1|TRBV7-8|-|TRBJ1-1
TGTGCCAGCAGCCCAGACAGGGACACTGAAGCTTTCTTT
CASSPDRDTEAFF
>TRBD2|TRBV14|-|TRBJ2-5
TGTGCCAGCAGCCAAGCTTCATTGGGAGGGAGAGAGACCCAGTACTTC
CASSQASLGGRETQYF
>TRBD1|TRBV28|-|TRBJ2-7
TGTGCCAGCAGGCGTAACCGGGACAGGTCCTACGAGCAGTACTTC
CASRRNRDRSYEQYF
>TRBD1|TRBV7-2|-|TRBJ1-2
TGTGCCAGCAGCTTAGACAGGGGAATTGGCTACACCTTC
CASSLDRGIGYTF
>TRBD2|TRBV10-1|-|TRBJ2-7
TGCGCCAGCAGTGAGTCGACTAGCGGGGGCTCCTACGAGCAGTACTTC
CASSESTSGGSYEQYF
>TRBD1|TRBV2|-|TRBJ1-5
TGTGCCACCGGGGACAGTAGATATCAGCCCCAGCATTTT
CATGDSRYQPQHF
>-|TRBV24-1|-|TRBJ1-2
TGTGCCACCAGTGATGGGGGCCGGAGAGGCTACACCTTC
CATSDGGRRGYTF
>-|TRBV6-5|-|TRBJ2-5
TGTGCCAGCAGGGATCTGAGCGTCTGGACCCAGTACTTC
CASRDLSVWTQYF
>TRBD1|TRBV6-5|-|TRBJ2-7
TGTGCCAGCAGGTCAAACAGGGGTTACGAGCAGTACTTC
CASRSNRGYEQYF